Listed here are 22 T cell receptor beta chains from one sample, sequenced in a study of T cells in Graves' hyperthyroidism and ophthalmopathy. TCR beta CDR3 regions were amplified from RNA transcripts. Primed by the HTBI set, a first-round RT-PCR was run on the TCR CDR3. Each CDR3 protein is one row after TCRdb ran MiXCR on the multiplex PCR reads. The table includes 300,000 to 450,000 distinct CDR3 sequences, approximately 15% detected once. The material sequenced was blood. The receptors were gathered from a woman aged 60 to 75 with Graves' hyperthyroidism.

Only a few counts were recorded for this clonotype. The CDR3 sequence is CASSFRPRGGLDQYF. CDR3 coding DNA: TGTGCCAGCAGCTTTCGCCCCAGGGGAGGTTTGGACCAGTACTTC. The chain couples TRBV7-2 to TRBJ2-5; D tentatively fits TRBD1 or TRBD2 (6 bases each). The CDR3 totals 15 residues. With 3 bases removed from V and 10 bases from J, the gap between germline ends came to 21 bases. CDR1 is SGHTA, CDR2 FQGNSA, per germline.

In its sample, this clonotype was seen many times. The chain is built from TRBV11-3 and TRBJ2-1; perhaps TRBD2 as D (5 bases). The V gene lost 2 bases and the J gene lost 7 bases, with 9 bases spanning the gap. The CDR3 runs to 13 residues. The germline CDR1 and CDR2 sequences are SGHNT and YENEEA. CDR3 coding DNA: TGTGCCAGCAGCTTATATACGGGAAATGAGCAGTTCTTC. Amino acid sequence: CASSLYTGNEQFF.

This chain joins TRBV4-2 and TRBJ2-6; no firm D call. The germline gives CDR1 LGHNA, CDR2 YNFKEQ. This CDR3 spans 17 amino acids. Trimming cost V 1 base and J 4 bases, with 14 bases left between them. CDR3 DNA sequence: TGTGCCAGCAGCCAAGGGGAAGGGAATTCCGGGGCCAACGTCCTGACTTTC. This encodes CASSQGEGNSGANVLTF.

The table lists this clonotype with a few counts. V gene TRBV19 combines with J gene TRBJ2-1; D is uncertain. The germline V gene encodes CDR1 LNHDA and CDR2 SQIVND (reference sequence). The CDR3 has 13 amino acids. Trimming stripped 5 bases from V and 3 bases from J, with 8 bases between. This CDR3 reads CASSPTLYNEQFF. The CDR3 DNA follows: TGTGCCAGTAGTCCCACCCTCTACAATGAGCAGTTCTTC.

This clonotype has at least ten counts. J is TRBJ2-7 and V is TRBV24-1; 7 bases match TRBD2. The V and J ends lost 4 bases and 4 bases, in that order; junction bases with no gene match: 6. CDR1 is KGHDR, CDR2 SFDVKD, per germline. The CDR3 is 14 amino acids. Here the CDR3 DNA reads TGTGCCACCAGTGAGCCGGGAGCGGGGTACGAGCAGTACTTC. The encoded protein is CATSEPGAGYEQYF.

This clonotype was detected many times. This sequence joins TRBV2 and TRBJ2-3, with no clear D. CDR1 SNHLY and CDR2 FYNNEI come from the germline V gene. Trimming stripped 3 bases from V and 0 bases from J, with 7 bases between. This CDR3 is built from 14 residues. The CDR3 bases are TGTGCCAGCAGTGACCAGGCGAGCACAGATACGCAGTATTTT. Amino acid sequence: CASSDQASTDTQYF.

This sequence joins TRBV12-3 or TRBV12-4 and TRBJ2-7; 7 bases are a match to TRBD2. The CDR3 covers 15 residues. Trimming cost V 4 bases and J 5 bases; bases outside gene matches: 11. The CDR3 is CASSSLTSSLHEQYF. CDR3 coding DNA: TGTGCCAGCAGTTCCTTGACTAGCAGTTTGCACGAGCAGTACTTC.

In this sample, this clonotype turned up many times. V is TRBV12-3 or TRBV12-4 and J is TRBJ2-7; 9 nucleotides agree with TRBD1. This CDR3 spans 20 amino acids. Losses at the gene ends were 1 base for V and 6 bases for J; bases not matched to a gene: 22. The CDR3 reads CASSLGIKPWGTGYPLEQYF. DNA of the CDR3: TGTGCCAGCAGTTTAGGCATCAAACCATGGGGGACAGGGTATCCCCTCGAGCAGTACTTC.

This clonotype was found many times. The J gene is TRBJ2-7, the V gene TRBV27; perhaps TRBD2 as D (6 bases). The CDR3 covers 13 residues. Deletions cut 5 bases from V and 0 bases from J, with 8 bases between. Germline V gene lookup returns CDR1 MNHEY and CDR2 SMNVEV (reference sequence). CDR3 bases: TGTGCCAGCAGTACTAGCAGCTCCTACGAGCAGTACTTC. It encodes CASSTSSSYEQYF.

This clonotype was recorded at least ten times. The chain is built from TRBV5-1 and TRBJ2-3; 7 bases map to TRBD1. Germline lookup yields CDR1 SGHRS and CDR2 YFSETQ. V lost 2 bases and J lost 4; bases outside the gene matches: 4. The CDR3 sequence is 14 residues long. The chain's CDR3 is CASSLGQVADTQYF. CDR3 bases: TGCGCCAGCAGCTTAGGACAGGTTGCAGATACGCAGTATTTT.

This clonotype was counted many times. The CDR3 sequence is CASSPRTGYAYEQYF. DNA for the CDR3: TGTGCCAGCAGCCCCAGGACAGGGTATGCCTACGAGCAGTACTTC. The chain combines TRBV3-1 with TRBJ2-7; 8 bases fit TRBD1. This CDR3 has 15 amino acids. V shed 4 bases and J 2 bases; nucleotides not matched to a gene: 7. Germline lookup yields CDR1 LGHDT and CDR2 YNNKEL (reference sequence).

This clonotype was found once. The chain couples TRBV10-3 to TRBJ2-7, with 16 bases that match TRBD2. Unmatched junction bases numbered 12, after V lost 6 bases and J lost 7 bases. The CDR3 runs 17 residues. The germline V gene has CDR1 ENHRY and CDR2 SYGVKD. The CDR3 region is CAIREGLAGGLGSEQYF. The CDR3 DNA reads TGTGCCATCAGAGAGGGACTAGCGGGAGGGCTTGGGTCGGAGCAGTACTTC.

This clonotype was counted ten times or more. The rearrangement links TRBV18 to TRBJ1-1, with D unclear. Trimming shortened V by 2 bases and J by 0 bases, and 4 bases separated the two germline ends. This CDR3 is built from 13 residues. The germline V gene has CDR1 KGHSH and CDR2 LQKENI. CDR3 region: CASSPDMNTEAFF. The DNA of the CDR3 is TGTGCCAGCTCACCAGACATGAACACTGAAGCTTTCTTT.

The chain links TRBV18 to TRBJ1-1; unclear D gene. Germline values: CDR1 KGHSH, CDR2 LQKENI. Trimming removed 2 bases from V and 5 bases from J, with 15 bases in between. This CDR3 contains 15 residues. This chain's CDR3 is CASSPSVGKSTEAFF. The DNA of the CDR3 is TGTGCCAGCTCACCATCCGTCGGGAAGAGTACTGAAGCTTTCTTT. The variable domain in full, completed from reference TRBV18 and TRBJ1-1, reads NAGVMQNPRHLVRRRGQEARLRCSPMKGHSHVYWYRQLPEEGLKFMVYLQKENIIDESGMPKERFSAEFPKEGPSILRIQQVVRGDSAAYFCASSPSVGKSTEAFFGQGTRLTVV.

This clonotype has ten or more counts. The V and J genes are TRBV27 and TRBJ1-2; 11 nucleotides match TRBD1. CDR1 MNHEY and CDR2 SMNVEV come from the germline V gene (reference sequence). The CDR3 loop spans 14 amino acids. V lost 4 bases to trimming and J lost 5 bases; unmatched junction nucleotides: 3. The CDR3 sequence is CASSSGTGGYGYTF. In DNA form, the CDR3 reads TGTGCCAGCAGTTCCGGGACAGGGGGATATGGCTACACCTTC.

This clonotype was seen many times. This chain links TRBV20-1 with TRBJ1-1; the D gene is possibly TRBD1 (5 bases). Germline V gives CDR1 DFQATT, CDR2 SNEGSKA (reference sequence). V was cut by 5 bases and J by 3 bases, with 16 bases left in between. This CDR3 has 14 residues. CDR3 sequence: CSAETKDSDTEAFF. Written as DNA, the CDR3 is TGCAGTGCTGAGACGAAAGACAGTGACACTGAAGCTTTCTTT.

Points on this clonotype: A clone one base away is much larger, so this may be a read error. The chain uses TRBV20-1 and TRBJ2-7; D is unresolved. Trimming took off 8 bases at V and 2 bases at J, with 13 bases between the two ends. The CDR3 has 12 amino acids. The germline V gene encodes CDR1 DFQATT and CDR2 SNEGSKA (reference sequence). CDR3 bases: TGCAGTCCCTCTGGGCTCACCTACGAGCAGTACTTC. Amino acid sequence: CSPSGLTYEQYF.

This clonotype was detected only a few times. V usage is TRBV18 and J usage is TRBJ1-4; possible D gene TRBD1, 5 bases. V was clipped by 1 base and J by 3 bases, with 9 bases between them. This CDR3 is 15 amino acids long. Germline assignment: CDR1 KGHSH and CDR2 LQKENI. The CDR3 here is CASSPQGNANEKLFF. The CDR3 bases are TGTGCCAGCTCACCACAGGGGAATGCTAATGAAAAACTGTTTTTT.

This clonotype was counted at least ten times. The chain is built from TRBV2 and TRBJ1-1; TRBD1 might be the D (5 bases). The CDR3 totals 14 residues. Germline V gives CDR1 SNHLY, CDR2 FYNNEI. Trimming stripped 8 bases from V and 0 bases from J, with 13 bases between. The CDR3 DNA is TGTGCCAGCGGCCTGGGGGGGGTGAACACTGAAGCTTTCTTT. This codes for CASGLGGVNTEAFF.

The gene calls are TRBV15 and TRBJ2-5; D possibly corresponds to TRBD1 (5 bases). The CDR3 has 13 amino acids. The V and J ends lost 5 bases and 2 bases respectively, with 9 bases between them. Germline CDR1 reads LNHNV; CDR2 reads YYDKDF (reference sequence). CDR3 sequence: CATSPRQQETQYF. CDR3 nucleotides: TGTGCCACCAGCCCCCGACAGCAAGAGACCCAGTACTTC. The variable domain in full, completed from reference TRBV15 and TRBJ2-5, reads DAMVIQNPRYQVTQFGKPVTLSCSQTLNHNVMYWYQQKSSQAPKLLFHYYDKDFNNEADTPDNFQSRRPNTSFCFLDIRSPGLGDTAMYLCATSPRQQETQYFGPGTRLLVL.

As concerns this clonotype: This may arise from a read error, as a much more abundant clone is one base away. The chain carries TRBV11-3 and TRBJ2-7; 7 nucleotides align to TRBD2. J was trimmed by 7 bases and V by 5 bases; bases with no gene match: 14. CDR1 and CDR2 from the germline V gene are SGHNT and YENEEA. The CDR3 is 15 amino acids. The CDR3 here is CASSSVGRETDEQYF. The CDR3 nucleotides are TGTGCCAGCAGCAGTGTCGGGCGGGAGACCGATGAGCAGTACTTC.

This chain uses TRBV6-9 with TRBJ2-1, with D uncertain. Germline V gene sequence: CDR1 MNHGY, CDR2 SVAAGI. Trimming left V 3 bases short and J 6 bases short, with 12 bases between. CDR3 size: 14 residues. The CDR3 here is CASSYLHLLNEQFF. The CDR3 region has the DNA TGTGCCAGCAGTTACTTACACCTGCTCAATGAGCAGTTCTTC.